The clone carrying this T cell receptor (beta chain) was seen a few times. This entry belongs to a study of blood T cell repertoires in COVID-19. For the study at large: PBMCs, B-cell-depleted T cells, or T cells provided the cDNA or gDNA that made up the material.

Per the study methods: Amplification of reference gene primers provided the estimated nucleated cell counts. This table comes from immunoSEQ multiplex PCR, and its TCRdb copy is limited to in-frame clones, with some not included. That table is the source of V, J and clone size, and D and trimming were worked out from the DNA. Among some 330,000 clones listed, approximately 88% were seen once. The CDR3 extends over 13 amino acids. Germline values: CDR1 SGHKS, CDR2 YYEKEE (reference sequence). The V end lost 5 bases, the J end lost 4 bases, and 7 bases lay between the germline ends. Everyone who took part was roughly 18 to 90 years old, and they came from about 23 US areas. Researchers sorted participants into cohorts using their self-reported clinical history.

This chain links TRBV5-5 with TRBJ1-6, with D uncertain. The receptor comes from a man aged 25-45 years who had recovered from COVID-19. The sequenced sample was PBMCs or T cells enriched from blood (not recorded which). CDR3 nucleotides: TGTGCCAGCAGTCGGGGTTATAATTCACCCCTCCACTTT. Its protein is CASSRGYNSPLHF.